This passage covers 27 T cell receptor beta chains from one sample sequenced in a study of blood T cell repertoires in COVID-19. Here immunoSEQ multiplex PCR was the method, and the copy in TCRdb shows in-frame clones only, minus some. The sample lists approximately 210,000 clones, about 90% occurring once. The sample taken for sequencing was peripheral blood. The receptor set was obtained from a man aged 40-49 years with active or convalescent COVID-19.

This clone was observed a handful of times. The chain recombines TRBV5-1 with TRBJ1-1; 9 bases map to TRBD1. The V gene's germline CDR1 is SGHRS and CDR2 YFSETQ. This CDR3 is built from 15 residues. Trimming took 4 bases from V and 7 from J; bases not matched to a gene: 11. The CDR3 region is CASSQDRGRIVEAFF. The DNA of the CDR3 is TGCGCCAGCAGCCAGGACAGGGGACGTATTGTTGAAGCTTTCTTT. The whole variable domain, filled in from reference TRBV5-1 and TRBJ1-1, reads KAGVTQTPRYLIKTRGQQVTLSCSPISGHRSVSWYQQTPGQGLQFLFEYFSETQRNKGNFPGRFSGRQFSNSRSEMNVSTLELGDSALYLCASSQDRGRIVEAFFGQGTRLTVV.

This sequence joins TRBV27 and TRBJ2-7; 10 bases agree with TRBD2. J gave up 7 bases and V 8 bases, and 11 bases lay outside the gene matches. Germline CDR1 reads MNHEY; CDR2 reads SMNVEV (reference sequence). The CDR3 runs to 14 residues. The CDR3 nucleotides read TGTGCCAGCTCCTCCGGGACTAGCGTGAGTGAGCAGTACTTC. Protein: CASSSGTSVSEQYF.

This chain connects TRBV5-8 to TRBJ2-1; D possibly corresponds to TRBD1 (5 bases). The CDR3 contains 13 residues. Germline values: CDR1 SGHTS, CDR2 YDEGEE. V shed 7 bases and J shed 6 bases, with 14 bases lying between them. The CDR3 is CASSRVVFNEQFF. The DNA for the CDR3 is TGTGCCAGCTCCAGGGTTGTTTTCAATGAGCAGTTCTTC.

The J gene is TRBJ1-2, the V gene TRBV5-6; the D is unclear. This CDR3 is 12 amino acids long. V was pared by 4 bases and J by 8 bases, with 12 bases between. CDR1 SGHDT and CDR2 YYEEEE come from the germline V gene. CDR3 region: CASSQNAWGYTF. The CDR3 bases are TGTGCCAGCAGCCAAAACGCGTGGGGCTACACCTTC.

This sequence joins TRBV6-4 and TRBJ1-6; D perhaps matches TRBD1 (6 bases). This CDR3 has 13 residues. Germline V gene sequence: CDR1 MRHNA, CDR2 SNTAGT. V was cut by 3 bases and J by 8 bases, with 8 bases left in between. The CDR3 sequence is CASSEQGDSPLHF. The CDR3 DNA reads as TGTGCCAGCAGTGAACAGGGCGATTCACCCCTCCACTTT.

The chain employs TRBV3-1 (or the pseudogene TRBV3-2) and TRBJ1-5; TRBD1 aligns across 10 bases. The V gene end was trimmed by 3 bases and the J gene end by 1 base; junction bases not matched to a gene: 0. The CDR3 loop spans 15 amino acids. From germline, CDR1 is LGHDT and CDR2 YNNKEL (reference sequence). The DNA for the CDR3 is TGTGCCAGCAGCCAGGGACAGGGGAGCAATCAGCCCCAGCATTTT. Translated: CASSQGQGSNQPQHF.

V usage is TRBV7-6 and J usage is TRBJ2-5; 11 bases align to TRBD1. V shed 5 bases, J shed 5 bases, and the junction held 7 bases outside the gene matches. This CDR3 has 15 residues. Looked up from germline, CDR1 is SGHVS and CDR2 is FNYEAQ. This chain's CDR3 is CASSLRDRGRETQYF. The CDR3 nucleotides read TGTGCCAGCAGCCTCAGGGACAGGGGGAGGGAGACCCAGTACTTC.

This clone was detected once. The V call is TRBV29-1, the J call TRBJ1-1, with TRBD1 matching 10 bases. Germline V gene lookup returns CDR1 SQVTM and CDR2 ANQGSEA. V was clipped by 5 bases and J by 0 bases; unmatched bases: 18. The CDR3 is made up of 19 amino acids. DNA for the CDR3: TGCAGCGTTTACCATAGGCCTCGGGACAGGGGTTCCATGAACACTGAAGCTTTCTTT. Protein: CSVYHRPRDRGSMNTEAFF.

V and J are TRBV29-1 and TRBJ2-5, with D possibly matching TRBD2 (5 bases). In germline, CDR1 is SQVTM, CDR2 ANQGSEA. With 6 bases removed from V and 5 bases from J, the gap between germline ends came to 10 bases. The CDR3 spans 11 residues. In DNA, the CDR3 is TGCAGCGTCCTCGGCGGGGAGACCCAGTACTTC. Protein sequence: CSVLGGETQYF.

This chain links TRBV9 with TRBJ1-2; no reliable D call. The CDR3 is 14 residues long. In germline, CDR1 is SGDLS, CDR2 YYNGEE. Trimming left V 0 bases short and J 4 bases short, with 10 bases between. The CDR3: CASSVGDTSYGYTF. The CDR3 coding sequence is TGTGCCAGCAGCGTAGGCGACACCAGCTATGGCTACACCTTC.

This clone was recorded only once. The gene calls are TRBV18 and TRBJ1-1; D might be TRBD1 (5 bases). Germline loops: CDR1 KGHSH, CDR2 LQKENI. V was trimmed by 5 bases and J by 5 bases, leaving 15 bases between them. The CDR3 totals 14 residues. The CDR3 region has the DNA TGTGCCAGCTCAAGCCTTGGGGCGGAGACTGAAGCTTTCTTT. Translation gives CASSSLGAETEAFF.

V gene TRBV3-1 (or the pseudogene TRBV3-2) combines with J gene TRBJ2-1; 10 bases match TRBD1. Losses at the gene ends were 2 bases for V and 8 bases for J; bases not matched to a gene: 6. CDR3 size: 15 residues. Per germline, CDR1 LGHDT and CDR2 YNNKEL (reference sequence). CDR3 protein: CASSQKGQGRDEQFF. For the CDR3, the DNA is TGTGCCAGCAGCCAAAAGGGACAGGGGAGGGATGAGCAGTTCTTC.

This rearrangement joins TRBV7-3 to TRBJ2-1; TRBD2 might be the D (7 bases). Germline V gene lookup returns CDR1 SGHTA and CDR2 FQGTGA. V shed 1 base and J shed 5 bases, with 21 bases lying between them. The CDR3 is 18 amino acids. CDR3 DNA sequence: TGTGCCAGCAGCTTAAAGGCGGGGGCTGGCCTCGGAGACAATGAGCAGTTCTTC. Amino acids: CASSLKAGAGLGDNEQFF.

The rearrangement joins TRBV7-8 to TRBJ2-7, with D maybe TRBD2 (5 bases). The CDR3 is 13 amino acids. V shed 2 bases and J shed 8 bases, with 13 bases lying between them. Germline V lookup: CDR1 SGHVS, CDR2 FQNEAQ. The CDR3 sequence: CASSLLGPGKQYF. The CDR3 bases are TGTGCCAGCAGCTTACTAGGGCCGGGAAAGCAGTACTTC. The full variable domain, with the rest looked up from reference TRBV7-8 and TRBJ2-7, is GAGVSQSPRYKVAKRGQDVALRCDPISGHVSLFWYQQALGQGPEFLTYFQNEAQLDKSGLPSDRFFAERPEGSVSTLKIQRTQQEDSAVYLCASSLLGPGKQYFGPGTRLTVT.

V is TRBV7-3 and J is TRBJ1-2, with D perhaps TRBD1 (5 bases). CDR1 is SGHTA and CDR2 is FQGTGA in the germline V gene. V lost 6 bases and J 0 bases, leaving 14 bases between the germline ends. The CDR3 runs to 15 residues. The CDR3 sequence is CASRFPGGSNYGYTF. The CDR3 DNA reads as TGTGCCAGCAGGTTCCCGGGGGGTTCTAACTATGGCTACACCTTC.

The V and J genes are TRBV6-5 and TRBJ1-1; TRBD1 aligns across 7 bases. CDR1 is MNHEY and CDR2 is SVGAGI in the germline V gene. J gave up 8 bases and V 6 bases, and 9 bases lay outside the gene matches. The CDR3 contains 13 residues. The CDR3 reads CASSPRDRYEAFF. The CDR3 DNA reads TGTGCCAGCAGCCCACGGGACAGATACGAAGCTTTCTTT.

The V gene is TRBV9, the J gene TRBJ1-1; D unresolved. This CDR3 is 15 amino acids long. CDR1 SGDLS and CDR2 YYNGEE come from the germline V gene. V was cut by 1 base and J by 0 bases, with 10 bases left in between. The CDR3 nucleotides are TGTGCCAGCAGCGTATTGGCGGAACTGAACACTGAAGCTTTCTTT. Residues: CASSVLAELNTEAFF.

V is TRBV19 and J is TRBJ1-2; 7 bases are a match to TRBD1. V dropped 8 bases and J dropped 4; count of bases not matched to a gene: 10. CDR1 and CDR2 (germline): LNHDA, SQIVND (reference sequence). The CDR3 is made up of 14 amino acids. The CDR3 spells CASRPGTASYGYTF. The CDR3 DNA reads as TGTGCCAGTCGACCCGGGACAGCGAGCTATGGCTACACCTTC.

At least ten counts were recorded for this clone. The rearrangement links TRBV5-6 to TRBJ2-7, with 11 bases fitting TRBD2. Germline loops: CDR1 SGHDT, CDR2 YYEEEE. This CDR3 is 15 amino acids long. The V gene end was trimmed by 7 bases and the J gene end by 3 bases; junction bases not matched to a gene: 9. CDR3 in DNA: TGTGCCAGCGGGGGTACTAGCGGGAGAATCTACGAGCAGTACTTC. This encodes CASGGTSGRIYEQYF.

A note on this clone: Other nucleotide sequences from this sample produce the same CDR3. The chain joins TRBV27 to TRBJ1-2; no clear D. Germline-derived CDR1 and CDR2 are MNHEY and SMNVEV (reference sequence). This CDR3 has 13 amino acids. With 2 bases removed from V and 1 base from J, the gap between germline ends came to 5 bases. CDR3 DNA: TGTGCCAGCAGTTTAGGCCTTAACTATGGCTACACCTTC. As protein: CASSLGLNYGYTF.

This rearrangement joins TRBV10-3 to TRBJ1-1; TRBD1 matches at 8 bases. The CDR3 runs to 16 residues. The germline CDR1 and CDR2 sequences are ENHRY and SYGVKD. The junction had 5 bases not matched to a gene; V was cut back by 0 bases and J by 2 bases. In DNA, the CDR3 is TGTGCCATCAGTGAGTCGACAGGGGCCGTTAACACTGAAGCTTTCTTT. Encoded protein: CAISESTGAVNTEAFF.

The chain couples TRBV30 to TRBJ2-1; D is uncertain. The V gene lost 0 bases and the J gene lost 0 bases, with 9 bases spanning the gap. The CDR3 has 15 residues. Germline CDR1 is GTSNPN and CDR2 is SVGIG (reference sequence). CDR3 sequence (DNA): TGTGCCTGGAGTGTTAAACTGAGCTCCTACAATGAGCAGTTCTTC. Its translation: CAWSVKLSSYNEQFF.

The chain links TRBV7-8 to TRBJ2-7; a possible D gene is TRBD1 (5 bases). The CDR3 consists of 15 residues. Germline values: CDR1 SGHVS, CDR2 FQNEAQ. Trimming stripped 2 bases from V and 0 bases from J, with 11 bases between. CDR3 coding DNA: TGTGCCAGCAGCTTAAAAGCAGGGATCTCCTACGAGCAGTACTTC. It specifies CASSLKAGISYEQYF.

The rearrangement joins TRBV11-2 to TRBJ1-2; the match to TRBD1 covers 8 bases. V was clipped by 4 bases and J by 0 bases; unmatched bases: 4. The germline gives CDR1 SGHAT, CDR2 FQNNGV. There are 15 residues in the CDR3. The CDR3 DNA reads TGTGCCAGCAGCTCTCCCAGGGGGCCTAACTATGGCTACACCTTC. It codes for CASSSPRGPNYGYTF. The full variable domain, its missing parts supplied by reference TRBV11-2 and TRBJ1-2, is EAGVAQSPRYKIIEKRQSVAFWCNPISGHATLYWYQQILGQGPKLLIQFQNNGVVDDSQLPKDRFSAERLKGVDSTLKIQPAKLEDSAVYLCASSSPRGPNYGYTFGSGTRLTVV.

Here the CDR3 DNA reads TGTGCCAGTAGTATGGGACAGGGGGCCCACGAGCAGTACTTC. Its protein product is CASSMGQGAHEQYF. The rearrangement links TRBV19 to TRBJ2-7; 12 nucleotides match TRBD1. The germline V gene encodes CDR1 LNHDA and CDR2 SQIVND (reference sequence). The CDR3 length is 14 residues. After removal of 3 bases from V and 5 bases from J, the junction contained 2 bases not matched to a gene.

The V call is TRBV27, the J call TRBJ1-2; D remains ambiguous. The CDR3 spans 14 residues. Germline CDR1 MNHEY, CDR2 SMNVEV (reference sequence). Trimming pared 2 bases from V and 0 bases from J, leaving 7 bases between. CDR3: CASSLRSANYGYTF. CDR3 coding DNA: TGTGCCAGCAGTTTACGTTCAGCTAACTATGGCTACACCTTC.

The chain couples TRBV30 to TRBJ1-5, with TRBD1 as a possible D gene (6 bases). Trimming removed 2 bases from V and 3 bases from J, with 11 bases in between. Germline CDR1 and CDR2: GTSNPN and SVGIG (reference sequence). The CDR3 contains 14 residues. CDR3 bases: TGTGCCTGGAGTATCGGGGGGCTCAATCAGCCCCAGCATTTT. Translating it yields CAWSIGGLNQPQHF.